This record looks at one TCR beta chain sequence and its context. Its antigen is still unknown. The sample originates from a study of OX40 agonist ivuxolimab in advanced cancers. Across the whole study: Participants, 82.7% male, averaged approximately 56 years of age, ranging from about 20 to 79. Patients achieving partial responses numbered three: one hepatocellular carcinoma case and two cutaneous melanoma cases. Study results and caveats: CD4+ and CD8+ T cells in blood underwent clonal expansion by week 6 at 0.1 to 3.0 mg/kg. Fewer expanded clones were found on average in CD4+ than in CD8+ T cells.

After removal of 4 bases from V and 1 base from J, the junction contained 5 bases not matched to a gene. Germline V gene lookup returns CDR1 SGHRS and CDR2 YFSETQ. There are 17 residues in the CDR3. The table came from immunoSEQ multiplex PCR; TCRdb's copy has only in-frame clones and leaves some out. This repertoire shows fewer than 100,000 clones, more than 70% found once; its top ten account for more than 8.5%. The TCR was taken from an adult with an advanced solid tumor such as melanoma, head and neck, liver or kidney cancer. This specimen was CD4+ or CD8+ T cells sorted from blood, taken in a trial of the OX40 agonist ivuxolimab. The rearrangement links TRBV5-1 to TRBJ2-5, with 15 bases lining up with TRBD2. CDR3 DNA: TGCGCCAGCAGCCCCGGACTAGCGGGGGGGATCCAAGAGACCCAGTACTTC. This sequence encodes CASSPGLAGGIQETQYF.